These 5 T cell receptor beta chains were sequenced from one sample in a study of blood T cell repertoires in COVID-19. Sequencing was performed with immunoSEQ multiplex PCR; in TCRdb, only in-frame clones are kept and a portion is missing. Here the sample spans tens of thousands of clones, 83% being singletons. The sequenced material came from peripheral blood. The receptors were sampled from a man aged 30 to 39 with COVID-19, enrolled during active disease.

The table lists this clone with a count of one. The CDR3: CASSSRVLQGLYGYTF. The CDR3 DNA reads TGTGCCAGCAGCTCCCGAGTACTCCAGGGACTCTATGGCTACACCTTC. The chain uses TRBV5-5 and TRBJ1-2; the D gene is possibly TRBD1 (5 bases). The length of the CDR3 is 16 residues. Trimming removed 3 bases from V and 4 bases from J, with 19 bases in between. Per germline, CDR1 SGHKS and CDR2 YYEKEE (reference sequence).

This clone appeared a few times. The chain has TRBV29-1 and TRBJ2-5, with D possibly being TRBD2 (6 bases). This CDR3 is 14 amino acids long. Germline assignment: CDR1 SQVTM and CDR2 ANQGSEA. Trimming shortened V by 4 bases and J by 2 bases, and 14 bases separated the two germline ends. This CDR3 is CSVARPGGQETQYF. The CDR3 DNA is TGCAGCGTTGCTCGCCCCGGGGGACAAGAGACCCAGTACTTC.

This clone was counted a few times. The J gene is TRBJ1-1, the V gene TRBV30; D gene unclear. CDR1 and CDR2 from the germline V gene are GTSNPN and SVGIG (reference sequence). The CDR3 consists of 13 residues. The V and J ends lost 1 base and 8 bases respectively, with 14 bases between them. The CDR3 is CAWSAGFLREAFF. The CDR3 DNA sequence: TGTGCCTGGAGTGCCGGGTTCCTGCGGGAAGCTTTCTTT.

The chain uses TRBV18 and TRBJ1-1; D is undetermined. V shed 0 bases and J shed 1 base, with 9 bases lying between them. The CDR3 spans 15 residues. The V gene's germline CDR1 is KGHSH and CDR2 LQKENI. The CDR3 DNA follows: TGTGCCAGCTCACCACCGAGGATAGAGAACACTGAAGCTTTCTTT. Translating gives CASSPPRIENTEAFF. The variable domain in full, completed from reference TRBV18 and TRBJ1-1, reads NAGVMQNPRHLVRRRGQEARLRCSPMKGHSHVYWYRQLPEEGLKFMVYLQKENIIDESGMPKERFSAEFPKEGPSILRIQQVVRGDSAAYFCASSPPRIENTEAFFGQGTRLTVV.

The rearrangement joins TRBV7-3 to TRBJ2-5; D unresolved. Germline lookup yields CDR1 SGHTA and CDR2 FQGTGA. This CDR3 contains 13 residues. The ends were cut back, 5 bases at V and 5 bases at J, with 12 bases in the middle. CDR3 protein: CASSVTLEETQYF. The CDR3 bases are TGTGCCAGCAGCGTCACTTTGGAGGAGACCCAGTACTTC.